The 10 T cell receptor beta chains given below trace back to one sample, sequenced in a study of radiation and T cells in renal cell carcinoma. The data were produced by immunoSEQ multiplex PCR, yet TCRdb's version contains in-frame clones alone and is incomplete. There are 9,100 or so clones in the sample; approximately 58% occur only once, and about a fifth lies in the top ten. Treatment indicated: treatment-naive control, cytoreductive nephrectomy. Sequencing was performed on tumor tissue, taken from a patient whose treatment was nephrectomy without radiotherapy. The receptors were sampled from a man in his sixties with renal cell carcinoma.

The chain carries TRBV7-9 and TRBJ1-5; D call uncertain. V was pared by 1 base and J by 7 bases, with 5 bases between. The CDR3 has 12 residues. Germline assignment: CDR1 SEHNR and CDR2 FQNEAQ (reference sequence). The chain's CDR3 is CASSLGGQPQHF. CDR3 coding DNA: TGTGCCAGCAGCTTAGGAGGACAGCCCCAGCATTTT.

This clone has just a few counts. The V gene is TRBV9, the J gene TRBJ2-2; TRBD2 matches at 7 bases. This CDR3 contains 16 residues. Germline CDR1 reads SGDLS; CDR2 reads YYNGEE. The trim removed 7 bases at V and 0 bases at J, leaving 9 bases unmatched. The CDR3 loop is CASGRRGNANTGELFF. Here the CDR3 DNA reads TGTGCCAGCGGGAGGCGGGGGAACGCGAACACCGGGGAGCTGTTTTTT.

This clone turned up a few times. This chain uses TRBV7-2 with TRBJ1-2; D gene uncertain. The germline V gene encodes CDR1 SGHTA and CDR2 FQGNSA. V dropped 5 bases and J dropped 4 bases, with 14 bases sitting between them. The CDR3 covers 14 residues. The CDR3 protein is CASSEDPGTYGYTF. DNA of the CDR3: TGTGCCAGCAGCGAGGACCCGGGTACCTATGGCTACACCTTC.

The rearrangement links TRBV11-2 to TRBJ1-1; D is uncertain. The germline CDR1 and CDR2 sequences are SGHAT and FQNNGV. V lost 1 base and J 4 bases, leaving 7 bases between the germline ends. The CDR3 is made up of 13 amino acids. The CDR3 spells CASSLGPSTEAFF. In nucleotides, the CDR3 is TGTGCCAGCAGCTTAGGGCCGAGCACTGAAGCTTTCTTT.

This chain connects TRBV11-3 to TRBJ1-1, with a weak D call TRBD1 (5 bases). This CDR3 comprises 12 residues. Germline V gives CDR1 SGHNT, CDR2 YENEEA. V shed 8 bases and J shed 10 bases, with 17 bases lying between them. In DNA, the CDR3 is TGTGCCAGCGGGGGAAGCGGGACGGGAGCTTTCTTT. Protein product: CASGGSGTGAFF.

The V and J genes are TRBV9 and TRBJ1-5, with TRBD1 matching 7 bases. CDR3 length: 12 amino acids. V trimming: 3 bases; J trimming: 6 bases; junction bases outside the gene matches: 0. The germline gives CDR1 SGDLS, CDR2 YYNGEE. The CDR3 spells CASSAGGQPQHF. The CDR3 nucleotides read TGTGCCAGCAGCGCAGGGGGTCAGCCCCAGCATTTT.

J is TRBJ1-4 and V is TRBV14; 9 bases align to TRBD1. V gave up 0 bases and J gave up 7 bases; unmatched junction bases: 15. Germline V gene data show CDR1 as SGHDN and CDR2 as FVKESK. The CDR3 loop spans 19 amino acids. The CDR3 nucleotides are TGTGCCAGCAGCCAAGAAGCTATAATAATCGGGACAGGGAGTGAAAAACTGTTTTTT. Amino acids: CASSQEAIIIGTGSEKLFF.

The gene calls are TRBV14 and TRBJ1-2; the D is unclear. With 1 base removed from V and 4 bases from J, the gap between germline ends came to 10 bases. CDR3 size: 14 residues. Germline values: CDR1 SGHDN, CDR2 FVKESK. Here the CDR3 reads CASSQGALSYGYTF. For the CDR3, the DNA is TGTGCCAGCAGCCAAGGGGCCCTTTCCTATGGCTACACCTTC.

The chain combines TRBV5-6 with TRBJ1-1; possible D gene TRBD1, 6 bases. Germline V CDR1 and CDR2: SGHDT, YYEEEE. V lost 4 bases, J lost 3 bases, and 22 bases lay in between. CDR3 length: 17 residues. The CDR3 is CASSLNPQGRVDTEAFF. Written as DNA, the CDR3 is TGTGCCAGCAGCCTAAATCCCCAGGGGAGGGTCGACACTGAAGCTTTCTTT. The full variable domain, its missing parts supplied by reference TRBV5-6 and TRBJ1-1, is DAGVTQSPTHLIKTRGQQVTLRCSPKSGHDTVSWYQQALGQGPQFIFQYYEEEERQRGNFPDRFSGHQFPNYSSELNVNALLLGDSALYLCASSLNPQGRVDTEAFFGQGTRLTVV.

This sequence joins TRBV6-1 and TRBJ1-1; tentatively, D is TRBD1 (5 bases). Trimming left V 5 bases short and J 5 bases short, with 9 bases between. The CDR3 loop spans 12 amino acids. Germline V gives CDR1 MNHNS, CDR2 SASEGT. CDR3 sequence (DNA): TGTGCCAGCAGTCGGGGGGGGACTGAAGCTTTCTTT. This encodes CASSRGGTEAFF.